One sample yielded the 28 T cell receptor beta chains listed below, sequenced in a study of T cell responses to AZD1222 COVID-19 vaccine. Produced via immunoSEQ multiplex PCR; TCRdb's table is partial and in-frame only. The sample includes 140,000 to 150,000 clones, around 91% of them seen just once. This specimen consisted of peripheral blood, obtained on day 0 of AZD1222 vaccination. The origin of the receptors is an adult in good health.

V and J are TRBV6-1 and TRBJ1-4, with D maybe TRBD1 (5 bases). Germline V gene data show CDR1 as MNHNS and CDR2 as SASEGT. V lost 2 bases and J lost 8, with 9 bases in between. The CDR3 is 13 residues long. DNA of the CDR3: TGTGCCAGCAGTGAAAGGGGAGACGAAAAACTGTTTTTT. Amino acids: CASSERGDEKLFF.

The chain joins TRBV3-1 (or the pseudogene TRBV3-2) to TRBJ2-2; possibly TRBD2 for D (5 bases). CDR1 is LGHDT, CDR2 YNNKEL, per germline (reference sequence). Trimming cost V 0 bases and J 8 bases, with 13 bases left between them. The CDR3 is 15 amino acids. The DNA of the CDR3 is TGTGCCAGCAGCCAAGATTTCACGGGGTCGGGGGAGCTGTTTTTT. The encoded protein is CASSQDFTGSGELFF.

V usage is TRBV28 and J usage is TRBJ1-4, with D maybe TRBD1 (5 bases). Per the germline V gene, CDR1 is MDHEN and CDR2 is SYDVKM. The CDR3 extends over 15 amino acids. V shed 4 bases and J shed 4 bases, with 13 bases lying between them. The CDR3 loop reads CASSSRVTVNEKLFF. The CDR3 bases are TGTGCCAGCAGTTCAAGGGTGACAGTTAATGAAAAACTGTTTTTT.

The chain recombines TRBV28 with TRBJ1-1; 8 bases match TRBD1. The CDR3 loop spans 15 amino acids. Per the germline V gene, CDR1 is MDHEN and CDR2 is SYDVKM. Trimming removed 8 bases from V and 2 bases from J; junction bases left unmatched: 10. CDR3 in amino acids: CASRTGTGYNTEAFF. The DNA of the CDR3 is TGTGCCAGCCGGACAGGGACGGGGTATAACACTGAAGCTTTCTTT. Based on the CDR3 plus reference TRBV28 and TRBJ1-1, the full variable domain is DVKVTQSSRYLVKRTGEKVFLECVQDMDHENMFWYRQDPGLGLRLIYFSYDVKMKEKGDIPEGYSVSREKKERFSLILESASTNQTSMYLCASRTGTGYNTEAFFGQGTRLTVV.

V usage is TRBV5-1 and J usage is TRBJ1-1; D is unclear. V was cut by 6 bases and J by 8 bases, with 23 bases left in between. Per germline, CDR1 SGHRS and CDR2 YFSETQ. The CDR3 is 15 amino acids. The chain's CDR3 is CASTGLGPRQAEAFF. In DNA form, the CDR3 reads TGCGCCAGCACCGGACTCGGGCCTCGGCAAGCAGAAGCTTTCTTT.

This sequence joins TRBV11-2 and TRBJ1-1; TRBD1 aligns across 7 bases. The germline V gene has CDR1 SGHAT and CDR2 FQNNGV. V dropped 5 bases and J dropped 0; count of bases not matched to a gene: 6. The CDR3 is 15 residues long. DNA of the CDR3: TGTGCCAGCAGCCGGGGGACAGCCATGAACACTGAAGCTTTCTTT. Protein sequence: CASSRGTAMNTEAFF.

The chain is built from TRBV7-2 and TRBJ1-4; 7 positions match TRBD1. Germline V gene data show CDR1 as SGHTA and CDR2 as FQGNSA. Trimming removed 5 bases from V and 13 bases from J; junction bases left unmatched: 16. This CDR3 spans 15 amino acids. Here the CDR3 reads CASSQQGRLPGGLFF. Written as DNA, the CDR3 is TGTGCCAGCAGCCAACAGGGGCGCTTACCGGGAGGACTGTTTTTT.

The chain joins TRBV10-3 to TRBJ2-5; 11 bases line up with TRBD1. Germline trimming cut 2 bases from V and 2 bases from J; bases unmatched to any gene: 7. The CDR3 is 17 residues long. Germline V gives CDR1 ENHRY, CDR2 SYGVKD. The CDR3 spells CAISEMSGTGGQETQYF. The CDR3, as DNA: TGTGCCATCAGTGAGATGTCCGGGACAGGGGGTCAAGAGACCCAGTACTTC.

The rearrangement uses TRBV29-1 and TRBJ2-3; 7 bases are a match to TRBD2. With V trimmed by 4 bases and J by 1 base, 8 bases remained unmatched. Germline assignment: CDR1 SQVTM and CDR2 ANQGSEA. The CDR3 is 15 amino acids. Written as DNA, the CDR3 is TGCAGCGTTGCGGGGGGACTCCGCCGCACAGATACGCAGTATTTT. Translating it yields CSVAGGLRRTDTQYF.

The J gene is TRBJ2-7, the V gene TRBV10-3; D gene unclear. Germline V gives CDR1 ENHRY, CDR2 SYGVKD. Trimming stripped 4 bases from V and 0 bases from J, with 13 bases between. The CDR3 contains 15 residues. The CDR3, as DNA: TGTGCCATCAGTGTTTTACGTCGAAGCTCCTACGAGCAGTACTTC. It codes for CAISVLRRSSYEQYF.

The chain has TRBV18 and TRBJ2-1; D is perhaps TRBD1 (5 bases). Trimming removed 1 base from V and 0 bases from J, with 7 bases in between. The length of the CDR3 is 15 residues. Germline V gene data show CDR1 as KGHSH and CDR2 as LQKENI. CDR3 residues: CASSPQRGSYNEQFF. Written as DNA, the CDR3 is TGTGCCAGCTCACCACAAAGGGGCTCCTACAATGAGCAGTTCTTC.

This chain connects TRBV4-3 to TRBJ2-7, with 8 bases fitting TRBD1. This CDR3 has 18 amino acids. Germline lookup yields CDR1 LGHNA and CDR2 YSLEER. V lost 0 bases and J lost 2; bases outside the gene matches: 12. Here the CDR3 DNA reads TGCGCCAGCAGCCAAGAGGGGCCAGGGGGCCCTTACCCCTACGAGCAGTACTTC. Translation: CASSQEGPGGPYPYEQYF.

The chain employs TRBV5-6 and TRBJ2-7; no clear D. The CDR3 is made up of 15 amino acids. Trimming stripped 4 bases from V and 3 bases from J, with 17 bases between. CDR1 SGHDT and CDR2 YYEEEE come from the germline V gene. The CDR3 sequence is CASSTGALYYYEQYF. Here the CDR3 DNA reads TGTGCCAGCAGCACCGGAGCCCTCTACTACTACGAGCAGTACTTC. Combining the CDR3 with reference TRBV5-6 and TRBJ2-7 gives the whole variable domain DAGVTQSPTHLIKTRGQQVTLRCSPKSGHDTVSWYQQALGQGPQFIFQYYEEEERQRGNFPDRFSGHQFPNYSSELNVNALLLGDSALYLCASSTGALYYYEQYFGPGTRLTVT.

This clone has only a few counts. The chain has TRBV6-5 and TRBJ1-3; 7 bases are shared with TRBD1. V gave up 6 bases and J gave up 8 bases; unmatched junction bases: 7. Per germline, CDR1 MNHEY and CDR2 SVGAGI. This CDR3 spans 13 amino acids. CDR3 sequence: CASRRQGVDTIYF. Here the CDR3 DNA reads TGTGCCAGCAGACGACAGGGCGTTGACACCATATATTTT.

The chain is built from TRBV11-2 and TRBJ2-1; D uncertain. In germline, CDR1 is SGHAT, CDR2 FQNNGV. The length of the CDR3 is 13 residues. Trimming removed 3 bases from V and 2 bases from J, with 5 bases in between. The CDR3 loop is CASSFIPYNEQFF. The CDR3 region has the DNA TGTGCCAGCAGCTTTATACCCTACAATGAGCAGTTCTTC.

The rearrangement uses TRBV19 and TRBJ1-1; 7 bases agree with TRBD1. V trimming: 3 bases; J trimming: 1 base; junction bases outside the gene matches: 2. The CDR3 consists of 14 residues. Germline assignment: CDR1 LNHDA and CDR2 SQIVND (reference sequence). CDR3 coding DNA: TGTGCCAGTAGTATTGGACAGGCGAACACTGAAGCTTTCTTT. This gives the protein CASSIGQANTEAFF.

This clone was observed a few times. The CDR3 loop is CASSQGDRPLSTF. The CDR3 DNA reads as TGTGCCAGCAGCCAAGGCGACCGCCCCCTCAGCACCTTC. The J gene is TRBJ1-2, the V gene TRBV3-1 (or the pseudogene TRBV3-2); D is uncertain. There are 13 residues in the CDR3. Germline-derived CDR1 and CDR2 are LGHDT and YNNKEL (reference sequence). V shed 1 base and J shed 13 bases, with 16 bases lying between them.

DNA for the CDR3: TGTGCCAGCAGCAAGGAGGGCTACACCTTC. Its protein product is CASSKEGYTF. The chain combines TRBV6-2 or TRBV6-3 with TRBJ1-2, with no clear D. The CDR3 length is 10 residues. The V gene lost 6 bases and the J gene lost 8 bases, with 7 bases spanning the gap. Germline CDR1 reads MNHEY; CDR2 reads SVGEGT.

The gene calls are TRBV3-1 (or the pseudogene TRBV3-2) and TRBJ1-6; 11 bases match TRBD1. Per the germline V gene, CDR1 is LGHDT and CDR2 is YNNKEL (reference sequence). V lost 4 bases to trimming and J lost 0 bases; unmatched junction nucleotides: 5. The CDR3 covers 18 residues. The CDR3 sequence is CASSPRDRGSSYNSPLHF. DNA of the CDR3: TGTGCCAGCAGCCCCCGGGACAGGGGGAGCTCCTATAATTCACCCCTCCACTTT.

This sequence joins TRBV4-1 and TRBJ2-1; TRBD1 is a possible D gene (6 bases). The CDR3 has 13 residues. Germline CDR1 and CDR2: MGHRA and YSYEKL. V shed 1 base and J shed 6 bases, with 7 bases lying between them. CDR3 amino acids: CASSQVQGNEQFF. Written as DNA, the CDR3 is TGCGCCAGCAGCCAAGTACAGGGCAATGAGCAGTTCTTC.

The chain joins TRBV7-8 to TRBJ2-2; possibly TRBD1 for D (6 bases). The CDR3 is made up of 14 amino acids. The germline gives CDR1 SGHVS, CDR2 FQNEAQ. Trimming removed 7 bases from V and 8 bases from J, with 17 bases in between. CDR3 DNA sequence: TGTGCCAGCACTATACAGGGAAACTGGGGGGAGCTGTTTTTT. Translated: CASTIQGNWGELFF. Full variable domain (outside the CDR3, taken from reference TRBV7-8 and TRBJ2-2): GAGVSQSPRYKVAKRGQDVALRCDPISGHVSLFWYQQALGQGPEFLTYFQNEAQLDKSGLPSDRFFAERPEGSVSTLKIQRTQQEDSAVYLCASTIQGNWGELFFGEGSRLTVL.

The CDR3 sequence is CASSPSGAPNYGYTF. The CDR3 DNA reads as TGTGCCAGCTCACCATCAGGGGCCCCTAACTATGGCTACACCTTC. V and J are TRBV18 and TRBJ1-2; TRBD1 is a possible D gene (6 bases). CDR1 and CDR2 from the germline V gene are KGHSH and LQKENI. Between the trimmed V and J ends, which lost 2 bases and 0 bases, there was a span of 10 bases. This CDR3 is built from 15 residues.

V and J are TRBV21-1 and TRBJ1-1; the table's TRBD1 call for D was not verified on the DNA. TRBV21-1 is designated a pseudogene. This CDR3 spans 14 amino acids. This CDR3 is CAGKQGTMDTEAFF. CDR3 sequence (DNA): TGTGCCGGGAAACAGGGGACGATGGACACTGAAGCTTTCTTT.

This chain joins TRBV19 and TRBJ2-5; 12 nucleotides align to TRBD2. V trimming: 4 bases; J trimming: 4 bases; junction bases outside the gene matches: 7. Germline V gene lookup returns CDR1 LNHDA and CDR2 SQIVND (reference sequence). The CDR3 is 16 amino acids. The CDR3 sequence is CASSSLAGGGRETQYF. In nucleotides, the CDR3 is TGTGCCAGTAGTAGCCTAGCGGGAGGGGGTAGAGAGACCCAGTACTTC.

The chain couples TRBV27 to TRBJ2-4, with 7 bases matching TRBD2. After removal of 5 bases from V and 0 bases from J, the junction contained 7 bases not matched to a gene. Germline assignment: CDR1 MNHEY and CDR2 SMNVEV (reference sequence). This CDR3 is 16 amino acids long. The chain's CDR3 is CASSTLADLAKNIQYF. Written as DNA, the CDR3 is TGTGCCAGCAGTACGCTAGCGGATCTAGCCAAAAACATTCAGTACTTC.

This clone was seen once. V usage is TRBV6-5 and J usage is TRBJ2-1; TRBD2 agrees at 7 bases. The germline CDR1 and CDR2 sequences are MNHEY and SVGAGI. This CDR3 has 16 residues. With V trimmed by 0 bases and J by 6 bases, 8 bases remained unmatched. Written as DNA, the CDR3 is TGTGCCAGCAGTTACTCTGGGACTACCACTTTCAATGAGCAGTTCTTC. Its translation: CASSYSGTTTFNEQFF.

The gene calls are TRBV7-2 and TRBJ1-5, with 7 positions matching TRBD1. CDR1 is SGHTA, CDR2 FQGNSA, per germline. The CDR3 consists of 16 residues. Trimming removed 4 bases from V and 3 bases from J; junction bases left unmatched: 9. CDR3 in amino acids: CASSSRGGGPNQPQHF. The DNA for the CDR3 is TGTGCCAGCAGCTCACGGGGAGGGGGCCCCAATCAGCCCCAGCATTTT.

The rearrangement links TRBV9 to TRBJ2-7; TRBD2 is a possible D gene (5 bases). The CDR3 sequence is 14 residues long. Germline values: CDR1 SGDLS, CDR2 YYNGEE. V dropped 4 bases and J dropped 3 bases, with 14 bases sitting between them. CDR3 DNA: TGTGCCAGCAGCTTTAGCGAGCCTTTCTACGAGCAGTACTTC. It yields the protein CASSFSEPFYEQYF.